This is a list of T cell receptor beta chains from one sample in a study of T cells after yellow fever vaccination. TCRdb used MiXCR to reprocess the 5' RACE reads, holding one entry per CDR3 protein. Of under 350,000 distinct CDR3 sequences listed, roughly 3.9% are singletons. The sample consisted of PBMCs, taken 5 days after the yellow fever booster vaccination. Receptors were obtained from a man aged 18 to 29 who received the YFV17D yellow fever vaccine. Each CDR3 is given with its conserved first and last residue. A D gene is named only where the DNA matches it firmly. For some rows the clone size is stated as once, few or many, or as a class when expanded; others skip it.

>few|TRBJ2-3|TRBV9|TRBD1
TGTGCCAGCAGCGCCGTCACAGGGGCCCCAGATCCGCAGTATTTT
CASSAVTGAPDPQYF
>many|TRBJ2-5|TRBV7-2|-
TGTGCCAGCAGCCCCGCGGCGGCTCTACGAGAGACCCAGTACTTC
CASSPAAALRETQYF
>many|TRBJ1-2|TRBV20-1|TRBD1
TGCAGTTCAACAGGGGAGTATGGCTACACCTTC
CSSTGEYGYTF
>many|TRBJ2-1|TRBV6-6|TRBD1
TGTGCCAGCAGTCCCGGGACAGGAGTTTACAATGAGCAGTTCTTC
CASSPGTGVYNEQFF
>few|TRBJ2-2|TRBV19|-
TGTGCCACCCGAGCCGGGGAGCTGTTTTTT
CATRAGELFF
>few|TRBJ1-5|TRBV15|-
TGTGCCACCAGCTATGGATGGGGACACGATTTGAATCAGCCCCAGCATTTT
CATSYGWGHDLNQPQHF
>-|TRBJ2-7|TRBV29-1|TRBD2
TGCAGCGTCCGATCGGGGGGGGTCTACGAGCAGTACTTC
CSVRSGGVYEQYF
>many|TRBJ2-1|TRBV4-3|-
TGTGCCAGCAGTCACGGGACGAGTTCCTACAATGAGCAGTTCTTC
CASSHGTSSYNEQFF
>-|TRBJ2-3|TRBV4-2|TRBD2
TGTGCCAGCAGCCAAGCCGGGACTAGCGGGGGGCTTTCCACAGATACGCAGTATTTT
CASSQAGTSGGLSTDTQYF
>-|TRBJ2-3|TRBV28|-
TGTGCCAGCCCGCCTGCGGAGTCCGGACTGCCTAGCACAGATACGCAGTATTTT
CASPPAESGLPSTDTQYF
>-|TRBJ1-5|TRBV5-5|-
TGTGCCAGCGGGGGAGGGATAGCAGGACAGCCCCAGCATTTT
CASGGGIAGQPQHF
>few|TRBJ2-2|TRBV7-9|TRBD2
TGTGCCAGTCCCGGGACTAGCGTAACGAACACCGGGGAGCTGTTTTTT
CASPGTSVTNTGELFF
>many|TRBJ1-1|TRBV7-3|-
TGTGCCAGCAGCTTAACATCGAACACTGAAGCTTTCTTT
CASSLTSNTEAFF
>-|TRBJ2-1|TRBV5-1|-
TGCGCCAGCAGCACCGACGGTTCCTACAATGAGCAGTTCTTC
CASSTDGSYNEQFF
>many|TRBJ2-5|TRBV7-9|-
TGTGCCAGCAGCTCTAGGGAGCGCGGGTCGACCCAGTACTTC
CASSSRERGSTQYF
>few|TRBJ2-3|TRBV15|-
TGTGCCACCAGCGGGGCGGGAAGCACAGATACGCAGTATTTT
CATSGAGSTDTQYF
>few|TRBJ1-1|TRBV5-1|TRBD1
TGCGCCAGCAGTAGGGGGACAGGGGAAGGCACTGAAGCTTTCTTT
CASSRGTGEGTEAFF
>many|TRBJ2-7|TRBV5-1|-
TGCGCCAGCAGTCAGGGCGGAGACAATAGTGTCTACGAGCAGTACTTC
CASSQGGDNSVYEQYF
>few|TRBJ1-6|TRBV20-1|-
TGCAGTGCTAGAGACGGCTCGCAGGGTGTGAATTCACCCCTCCACTTT
CSARDGSQGVNSPLHF
>-|TRBJ2-5|TRBV5-1|-
TGCGCCAGCAGCTCCGGGACAACCGGAGAGACCCAGTACTTC
CASSSGTTGETQYF
>few|TRBJ2-5|TRBV7-8|-
TGTGCCAGCAGCTTAGCGCTAGGGACCCAGTACTTC
CASSLALGTQYF
>many|TRBJ2-1|TRBV5-1|TRBD1
TGCGCCTCAGACCGGGACAGGGGGTTCAATGAGCAGTTCTTC
CASDRDRGFNEQFF
>many|TRBJ1-4|TRBV7-2|-
TGTGCCAGCAGCTCCTACACGGACGAAAAACTGTTTTTT
CASSSYTDEKLFF
>few|TRBJ1-1|TRBV25-1|-
TGTGCCAGCAGTGAATCTTACAGGGTGAACACTGAAGCTTTCTTT
CASSESYRVNTEAFF
>many|TRBJ2-4|TRBV4-2|TRBD2
TGTGCCAGCAGCCAGGACCTACATAGCGGGGGAGAAAGCATTCAGTACTTC
CASSQDLHSGGESIQYF
>few|TRBJ1-5|TRBV27|-
TGTGCCAGCAGTTTCACAGGGCTGGTTCAGCCCCAGCATTTT
CASSFTGLVQPQHF
>-|TRBJ1-4|TRBV18|-
TGTGCCAGCTCTCCGACAGTCCTTTTATTGGGTGAAAAACTGTTTTTT
CASSPTVLLLGEKLFF
>many|TRBJ1-1|TRBV6-5|-
TGTGCCAGCAGAGGGGGTACTGAAGCTTTCTTT
CASRGGTEAFF
>-|TRBJ1-2|TRBV7-8|-
TGTGCCAGCAGCTTAACAGGGTTCTATATGCGCGGCTACACCTTC
CASSLTGFYMRGYTF
>-|TRBJ2-2|TRBV7-2|TRBD1
TGTGCCAGCACCTTAGCCGGGACAGAGAACACCGGGGAGCTGTTTTTT
CASTLAGTENTGELFF
>-|TRBJ1-3|TRBV20-1|-
TGCAGTGCTAGACGCCTCAGGTCAGCGAACACCATATATTTT
CSARRLRSANTIYF
>many|TRBJ1-2|TRBV4-1|-
TGCGCCAGCAGCCCTGGATGGGGGGCGCATGGCTACACCTTC
CASSPGWGAHGYTF
>many|TRBJ2-7|TRBV2|-
TGTGCCAGCAGTGAACCCGCCTACGAGCAGTACTTC
CASSEPAYEQYF
>many|TRBJ2-7|TRBV5-1|-
TGCGCCAGCAGCCCGCATGAGTACCTAGATCCCCTCGGGGACTACGAGCAGTACTTC
CASSPHEYLDPLGDYEQYF
>many|TRBJ1-2|TRBV20-1|-
TGCAGTGCTAGAGTAACCTCGGGCGGCTACACCTTC
CSARVTSGGYTF
>few|TRBJ2-1|TRBV11-3|TRBD1
TGTGCCAGCAGCTTAGAACAGGGGACCTACAATGAGCAGTTCTTC
CASSLEQGTYNEQFF
>many|TRBJ2-3|TRBV5-1|TRBD1
TGCGCCAGCAGCTTGGGAGTGGGACAGCCTACAGATACGCAGTATTTT
CASSLGVGQPTDTQYF
>many|TRBJ2-6|TRBV6-1|-
TGTGCCAGCAGTGAATTACGGGGGGCCAACGTCCTGACTTTC
CASSELRGANVLTF